The 8 T cell receptor beta chains below were found in one sample sequenced in a study of shared clonotypes between healthy human individuals. Only CD45RO-negative cells positively selected for CCR7 counted as naive CD8 cells, so terminally differentiated effector memory CD45RA+ cells were excluded. Only in-frame clones appear in the TCRdb table, and some are missing; sequencing was by immunoSEQ multiplex PCR. Among around 2,000,000 clones listed, about 93% were seen once. Sequences were obtained from naive CD8+ T cells from PBMCs. The receptors derive from a man younger than 35 in good health. Some clones in this sample may be carry-over from other donors' samples.

The chain employs TRBV14 and TRBJ2-2, with a weak D call TRBD2 (6 bases). Per germline, CDR1 SGHDN and CDR2 FVKESK. V was trimmed by 4 bases and J by 4 bases, leaving 13 bases between them. This CDR3 has 15 residues. CDR3 in amino acids: CASSREREFTGELFF. CDR3 sequence (DNA): TGTGCCAGCAGCCGGGAACGGGAGTTCACCGGGGAGCTGTTTTTT. The full variable domain, with the rest looked up from reference TRBV14 and TRBJ2-2, is EAGVTQFPSHSVIEKGQTVTLRCDPISGHDNLYWYRRVMGKEIKFLLHFVKESKQDESGMPNNRFLAERTGGTYSTLKVQPAELEDSGVYFCASSREREFTGELFFGEGSRLTVL.

The chain's CDR3 is CASSLGRQGISGNQPQHF. CDR3 in DNA: TGTGCCAGCAGCCTAGGGCGACAGGGGATAAGTGGCAATCAGCCCCAGCATTTT. The chain combines TRBV7-8 with TRBJ1-5, with 8 bases that match TRBD1. This CDR3 spans 18 amino acids. The V gene end was trimmed by 5 bases and the J gene end by 2 bases; junction bases not matched to a gene: 14. Germline assignment: CDR1 SGHVS and CDR2 FQNEAQ.

The CDR3, as DNA: TGTGCCAGCAGCACCCTAGCGGGAAGCACAGATACGCAGTATTTT. This translates into CASSTLAGSTDTQYF. The chain couples TRBV28 to TRBJ2-3, with 9 bases lining up with TRBD2. The germline gives CDR1 MDHEN, CDR2 SYDVKM. The CDR3 runs 15 residues. J gave up 0 bases and V 6 bases, and 4 bases lay outside the gene matches.

The genes are TRBV9 and TRBJ2-1, with D unclear. V lost 2 bases and J 9 bases, leaving 15 bases between the germline ends. Germline lookup yields CDR1 SGDLS and CDR2 YYNGEE. The length of the CDR3 is 14 residues. This CDR3 is CASSVGYPMGEQFF. The CDR3 bases are TGTGCCAGCAGCGTCGGCTACCCGATGGGTGAGCAGTTCTTC.

J is TRBJ2-3 and V is TRBV7-9, with D unresolved. This CDR3 contains 15 residues. The V gene lost 5 bases and the J gene lost 5 bases, with 17 bases spanning the gap. In germline, CDR1 is SEHNR, CDR2 FQNEAQ (reference sequence). CDR3: CASSPRAEPVDTQYF. The CDR3, as DNA: TGTGCCAGCAGCCCAAGGGCCGAGCCGGTAGATACGCAGTATTTT.

Regarding this clone: The sample holds other DNA sequences that translate to the same CDR3. This chain links TRBV6-5 with TRBJ2-7, with D possibly being TRBD1 (6 bases). Per the germline V gene, CDR1 is MNHEY and CDR2 is SVGAGI. The CDR3 contains 13 residues. V was clipped by 6 bases and J by 3 bases, with 12 bases between them. Here the CDR3 reads CASSLDRFYEQYF. CDR3 coding DNA: TGTGCCAGCAGCTTGGACAGATTCTACGAGCAGTACTTC.

This clone was detected once. V and J are TRBV10-2 and TRBJ1-4; the match to TRBD1 covers 10 bases. The trim removed 6 bases at V and 5 bases at J, leaving 3 bases unmatched. The CDR3 spans 14 residues. CDR1 WSHSY and CDR2 SAAADI come from the germline V gene. CDR3 sequence reads: CASRPGQGNEKLFF. The DNA of the CDR3 is TGCGCCAGCAGGCCGGGACAGGGGAATGAAAAACTGTTTTTT.

The chain joins TRBV29-1 to TRBJ2-7; D remains unclear. CDR1 is SQVTM and CDR2 is ANQGSEA in the germline V gene. CDR3 length equals 13 residues. V was clipped by 4 bases and J by 2 bases, with 12 bases between them. CDR3 nucleotide sequence: TGCAGCGTTGTGACGGGTCAGGCCTACGAGCAGTACTTC. Translating gives CSVVTGQAYEQYF.